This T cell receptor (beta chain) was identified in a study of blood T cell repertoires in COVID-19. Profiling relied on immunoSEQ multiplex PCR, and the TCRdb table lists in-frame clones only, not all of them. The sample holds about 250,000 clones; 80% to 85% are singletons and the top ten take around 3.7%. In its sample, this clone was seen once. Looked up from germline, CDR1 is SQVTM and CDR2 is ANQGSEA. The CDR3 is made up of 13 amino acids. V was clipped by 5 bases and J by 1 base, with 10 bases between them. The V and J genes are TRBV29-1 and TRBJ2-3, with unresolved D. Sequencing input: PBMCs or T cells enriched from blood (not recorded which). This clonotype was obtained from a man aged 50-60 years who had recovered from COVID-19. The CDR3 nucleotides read TGCAGCGTTAAGACTGGAGGCACAGATACGCAGTATTTT. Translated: CSVKTGGTDTQYF.